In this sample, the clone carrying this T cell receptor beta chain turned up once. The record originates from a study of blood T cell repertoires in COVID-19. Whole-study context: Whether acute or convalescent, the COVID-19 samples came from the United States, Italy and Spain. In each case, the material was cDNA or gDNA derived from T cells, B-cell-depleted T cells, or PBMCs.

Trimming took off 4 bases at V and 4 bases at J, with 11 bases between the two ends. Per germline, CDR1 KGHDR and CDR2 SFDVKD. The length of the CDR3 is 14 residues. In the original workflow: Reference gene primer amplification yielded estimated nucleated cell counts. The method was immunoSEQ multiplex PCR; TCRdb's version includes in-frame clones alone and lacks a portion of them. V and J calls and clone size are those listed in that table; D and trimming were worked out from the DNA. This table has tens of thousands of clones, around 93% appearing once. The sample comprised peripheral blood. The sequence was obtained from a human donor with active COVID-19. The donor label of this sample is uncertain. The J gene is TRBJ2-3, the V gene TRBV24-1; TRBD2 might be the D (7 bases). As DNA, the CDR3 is TGTGCCACCAGTGAGGGGGGGCGGGCAGATACGCAGTATTTT. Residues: CATSEGGRADTQYF.